This record concerns one TCR beta chain sequence. Its cognate antigen is unknown. This specimen belongs to a study of cytotoxic CD8 clonotypes in ibrutinib-treated CLL. Study in general: Each sample contained, on average, about 250,000 productive templates and roughly 100,000 productive rearrangements.

Study outcomes and limitations: Age-matched healthy donor levels were exceeded by baseline clonality, which tracked circulating CD8+ T-cell counts.

Targeted sequencing depth ranged from 1 in 200,000 to 1 in 1 million T cells. TCRdb keeps only in-frame clones here, not all; method: immunoSEQ multiplex PCR. Of some 200,000 clones in the sample, more than 75% were seen once. V was clipped by 2 bases and J by 4 bases; unmatched bases: 8. Germline CDR1 and CDR2: GTSNPN and SVGIG (reference sequence). The CDR3 loop spans 15 amino acids. The sample was PBMCs, taken after 12 months of ibrutinib treatment. This chain connects TRBV30 to TRBJ1-5; 7 bases map to TRBD1. The origin of this receptor is a human donor with chronic lymphocytic leukemia. CDR3: CAWSPGTVRNQPQHF. As DNA, the CDR3 is TGTGCCTGGAGTCCCGGGACAGTGAGAAATCAGCCCCAGCATTTT.